This T cell receptor (beta chain) was captured by sequencing in a study of regulatory T cells in long-lasting Graves disease. Trimming left V 4 bases short and J 9 bases short, with 4 bases between. CDR1 is SEHNR, CDR2 FQNEAQ, per germline (reference sequence). The CDR3 runs 10 residues. iRepertoire HTBI primers and Arm-PCR of CDR3 regions built TCR beta libraries. MiXCR, run by TCRdb on the multiplex PCR reads, gives a single entry per CDR3 protein. The sample holds some 370,000 distinct CDR3 sequences; roughly 12% are singletons and the top ten take 18%. This sample's time point: newly diagnosed GD, antithyroid drugs for less than 3 months. The TCR library was made from RNA that had been extracted from PBMCs in TRIzol. This clonotype was counted ten times or more. The antigen is unknown. The study's findings and limits: TCR diversity in persistent Graves' patients was below that of newly diagnosed ones.

This same sample was also taken into another study, of T cells in Graves' hyperthyroidism and ophthalmopathy. Turning to that study: The study used the HTBI primer set for a first-round RT-PCR of the TCR CDR3.

V usage is TRBV7-9 and J usage is TRBJ2-1; D is unresolved. The receptor was isolated from a woman between 18 and 30 years old with Graves disease. The sequencing used peripheral blood mononuclear cells (PBMCs), collected at new diagnosis, from a patient treated with antithyroid drugs. Written as DNA, the CDR3 is TGTGCCAGCAGCTCGGGTGAGCAGTTCTTC. Translated, it gives CASSSGEQFF.